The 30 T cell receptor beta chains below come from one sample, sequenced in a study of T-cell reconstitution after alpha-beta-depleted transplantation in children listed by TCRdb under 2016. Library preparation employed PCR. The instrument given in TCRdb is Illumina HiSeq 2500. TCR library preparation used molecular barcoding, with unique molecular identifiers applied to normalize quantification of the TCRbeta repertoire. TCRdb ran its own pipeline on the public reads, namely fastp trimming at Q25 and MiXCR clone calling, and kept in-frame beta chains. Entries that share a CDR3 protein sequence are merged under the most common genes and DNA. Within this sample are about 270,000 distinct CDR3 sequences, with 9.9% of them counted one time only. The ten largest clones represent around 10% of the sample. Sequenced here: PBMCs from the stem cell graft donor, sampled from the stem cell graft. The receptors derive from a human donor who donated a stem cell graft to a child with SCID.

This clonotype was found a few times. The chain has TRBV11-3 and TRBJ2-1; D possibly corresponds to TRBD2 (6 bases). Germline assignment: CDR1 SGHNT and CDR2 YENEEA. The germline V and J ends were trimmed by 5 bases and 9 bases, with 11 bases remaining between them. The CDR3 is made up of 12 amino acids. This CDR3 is CASSRTGVEQFF. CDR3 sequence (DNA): TGTGCCAGCAGCCGGACGGGGGTTGAGCAGTTCTTC. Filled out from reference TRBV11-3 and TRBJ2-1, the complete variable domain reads EAGVVQSPRYKIIEKKQPVAFWCNPISGHNTLYWYLQNLGQGPELLIRYENEEAVDDSQLPKDRFSAERLKGVDSTLKIQPAELGDSAVYLCASSRTGVEQFFGPGTRLTVL.

The CDR3 here is CSARDGGGAIREQFF. As DNA, the CDR3 is TGCAGTGCTAGAGATGGGGGGGGGGCGATACGGGAGCAGTTCTTC. V usage is TRBV20-1 and J usage is TRBJ2-1; perhaps TRBD2 as D (7 bases). The CDR3 is 15 amino acids. The germline CDR1 and CDR2 sequences are DFQATT and SNEGSKA (reference sequence). Trimming pared 0 bases from V and 10 bases from J, leaving 19 bases between.

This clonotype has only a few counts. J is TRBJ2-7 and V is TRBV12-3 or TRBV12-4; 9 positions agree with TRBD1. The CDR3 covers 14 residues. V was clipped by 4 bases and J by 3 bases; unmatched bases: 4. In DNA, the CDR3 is TGTGCCAGCAGTTCGGGGGACAGGGACTACGAGCAGTACTTC. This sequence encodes CASSSGDRDYEQYF.

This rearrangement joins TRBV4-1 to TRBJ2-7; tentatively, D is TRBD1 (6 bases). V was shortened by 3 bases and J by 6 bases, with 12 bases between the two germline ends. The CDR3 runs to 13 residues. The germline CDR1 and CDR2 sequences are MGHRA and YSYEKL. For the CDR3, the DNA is TGCGCCAGCAGCCAGACAGGTCTTCGCGAGCAGTACTTC. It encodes CASSQTGLREQYF.

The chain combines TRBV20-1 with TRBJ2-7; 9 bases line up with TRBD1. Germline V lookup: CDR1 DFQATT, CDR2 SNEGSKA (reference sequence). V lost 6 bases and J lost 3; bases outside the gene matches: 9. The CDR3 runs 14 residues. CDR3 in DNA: TGCAGTGCAGTACCGGGACAGGGTAACTACGAGCAGTACTTC. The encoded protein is CSAVPGQGNYEQYF.

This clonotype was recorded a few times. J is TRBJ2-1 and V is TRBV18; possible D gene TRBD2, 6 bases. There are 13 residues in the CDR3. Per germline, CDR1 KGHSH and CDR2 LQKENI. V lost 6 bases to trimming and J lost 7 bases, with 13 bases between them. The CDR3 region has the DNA TGTGCCAGCTCCACCGGGAGCGCGAATGAGCAGTTCTTC. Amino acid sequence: CASSTGSANEQFF.

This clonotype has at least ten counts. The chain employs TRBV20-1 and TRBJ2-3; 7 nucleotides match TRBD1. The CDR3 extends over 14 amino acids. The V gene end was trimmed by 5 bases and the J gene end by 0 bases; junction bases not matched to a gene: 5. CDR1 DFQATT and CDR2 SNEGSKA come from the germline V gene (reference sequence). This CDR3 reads CSAPDRLSTDTQYF. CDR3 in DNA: TGCAGTGCTCCGGACAGGTTAAGCACAGATACGCAGTATTTT.

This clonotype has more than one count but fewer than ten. In nucleotides, the CDR3 is TGCAGCGTGGACAGGGGGAATGGCTACACCTTC. Protein: CSVDRGNGYTF. The gene calls are TRBV29-1 and TRBJ1-2, with 10 bases that match TRBD1. The V gene's germline CDR1 is SQVTM and CDR2 ANQGSEA. Trimming removed 6 bases from V and 6 bases from J; junction bases left unmatched: 1. The CDR3 is made up of 11 amino acids.

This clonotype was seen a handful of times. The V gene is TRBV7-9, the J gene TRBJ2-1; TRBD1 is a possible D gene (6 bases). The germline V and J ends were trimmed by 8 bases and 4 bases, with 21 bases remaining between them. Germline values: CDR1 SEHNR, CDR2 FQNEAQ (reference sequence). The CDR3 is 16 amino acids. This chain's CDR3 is CASRGRSGAKYNEQFF. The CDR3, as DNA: TGTGCCAGCCGCGGCCGTTCAGGGGCCAAATACAATGAGCAGTTCTTC.

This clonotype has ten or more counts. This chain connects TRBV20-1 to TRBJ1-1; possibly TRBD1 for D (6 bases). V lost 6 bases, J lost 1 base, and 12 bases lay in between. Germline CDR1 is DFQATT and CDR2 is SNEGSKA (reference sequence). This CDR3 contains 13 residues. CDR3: CSARKGGNTEAFF. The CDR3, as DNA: TGCAGTGCGCGAAAGGGGGGGAACACTGAAGCTTTCTTT.

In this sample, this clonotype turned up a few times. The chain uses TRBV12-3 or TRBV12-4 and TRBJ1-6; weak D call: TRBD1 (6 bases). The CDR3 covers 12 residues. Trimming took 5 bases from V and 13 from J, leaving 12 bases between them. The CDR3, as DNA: TGTGCCAGCAGTGAAACAGGGTACCCCCTCCACTTT. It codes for CASSETGYPLHF.

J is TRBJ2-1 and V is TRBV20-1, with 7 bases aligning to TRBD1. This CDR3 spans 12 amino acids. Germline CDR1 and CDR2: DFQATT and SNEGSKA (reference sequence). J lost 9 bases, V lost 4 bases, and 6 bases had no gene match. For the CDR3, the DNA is TGCAGTGCTACACGACAGGGAGCTGAGCAGTTCTTC. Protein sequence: CSATRQGAEQFF.

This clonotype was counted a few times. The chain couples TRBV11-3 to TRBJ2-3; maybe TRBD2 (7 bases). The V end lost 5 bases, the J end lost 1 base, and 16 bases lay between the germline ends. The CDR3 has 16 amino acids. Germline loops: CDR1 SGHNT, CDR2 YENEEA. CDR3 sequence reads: CASSPYGGPGTDTQYF. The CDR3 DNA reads TGTGCCAGCAGCCCGTACGGGGGGCCAGGCACAGATACGCAGTATTTT.

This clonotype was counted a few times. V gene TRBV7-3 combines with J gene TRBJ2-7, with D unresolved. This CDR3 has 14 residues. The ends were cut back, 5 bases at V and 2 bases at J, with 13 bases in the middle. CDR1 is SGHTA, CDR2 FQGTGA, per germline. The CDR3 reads CASSVGPTPYEQYF. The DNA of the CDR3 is TGTGCCAGCAGCGTCGGACCGACCCCCTACGAGCAGTACTTC. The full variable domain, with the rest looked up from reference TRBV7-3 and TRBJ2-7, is GAGVSQTPSNKVTEKGKYVELRCDPISGHTALYWYRQSLGQGPEFLIYFQGTGAADDSGLPNDRFFAVRPEGSVSTLKIQRTERGDSAVYLCASSVGPTPYEQYFGPGTRLTVT.

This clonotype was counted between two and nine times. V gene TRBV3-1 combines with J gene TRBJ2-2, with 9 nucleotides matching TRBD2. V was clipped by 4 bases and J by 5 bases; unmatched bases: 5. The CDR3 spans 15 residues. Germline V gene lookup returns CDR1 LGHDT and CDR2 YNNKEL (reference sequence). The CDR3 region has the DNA TGTGCCAGCAGCCCGCAAGCGGGGGGAACCGGGGAGCTGTTTTTT. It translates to CASSPQAGGTGELFF. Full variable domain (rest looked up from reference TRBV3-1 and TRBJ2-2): DTAVSQTPKYLVTQMGNDKSIKCEQNLGHDTMYWYKQDSKKFLKIMFSYNNKELIINETVPNRFSPKSPDKAHLNLHINSLELGDSAVYFCASSPQAGGTGELFFGEGSRLTVL.

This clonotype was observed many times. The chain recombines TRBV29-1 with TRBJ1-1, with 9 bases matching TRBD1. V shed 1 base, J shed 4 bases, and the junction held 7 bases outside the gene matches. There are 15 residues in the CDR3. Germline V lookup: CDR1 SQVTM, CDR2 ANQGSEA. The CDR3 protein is CSVEVGTGRGTEAFF. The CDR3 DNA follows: TGCAGCGTTGAAGTAGGGACAGGGCGTGGCACTGAAGCTTTCTTT.

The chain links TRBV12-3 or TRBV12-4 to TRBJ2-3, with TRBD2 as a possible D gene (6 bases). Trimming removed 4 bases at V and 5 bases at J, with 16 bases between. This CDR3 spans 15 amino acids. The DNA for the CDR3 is TGTGCCAGCAGTTCCCTGCGGGGTCCCGGAGATACGCAGTATTTT. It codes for CASSSLRGPGDTQYF.

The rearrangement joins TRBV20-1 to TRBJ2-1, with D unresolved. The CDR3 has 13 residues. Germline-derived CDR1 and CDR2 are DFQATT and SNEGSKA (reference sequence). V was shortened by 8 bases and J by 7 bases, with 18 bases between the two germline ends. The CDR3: CSPRAAMKNEQFF. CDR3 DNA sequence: TGCAGTCCACGGGCGGCGATGAAGAATGAGCAGTTCTTC.

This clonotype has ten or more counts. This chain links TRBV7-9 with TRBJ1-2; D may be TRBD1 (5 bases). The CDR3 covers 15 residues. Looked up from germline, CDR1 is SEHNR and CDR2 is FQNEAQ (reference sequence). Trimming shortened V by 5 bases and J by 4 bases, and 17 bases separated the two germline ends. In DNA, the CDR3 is TGTGCCAGCAGCCCACTTGGGACTATCTCCTATGGCTACACCTTC. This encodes CASSPLGTISYGYTF.

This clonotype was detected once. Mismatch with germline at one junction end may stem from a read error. The CDR3 sequence: CASSSTGFTWELFF. The CDR3 DNA reads TGTGCCAGCAGTTCGACAGGGTTCACCTGGGAGCTGTTTTTT. The rearrangement links TRBV12-3 or TRBV12-4 to TRBJ2-2; 7 bases fit TRBD1. The CDR3 consists of 14 residues.

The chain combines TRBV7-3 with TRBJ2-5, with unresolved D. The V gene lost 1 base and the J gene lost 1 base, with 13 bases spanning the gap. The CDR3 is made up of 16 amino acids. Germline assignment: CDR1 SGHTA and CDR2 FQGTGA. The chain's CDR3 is CASSLIGSPGQETQYF. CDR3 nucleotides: TGTGCCAGCAGCTTAATCGGCTCCCCGGGCCAAGAGACCCAGTACTTC.

The CDR3 is CAISGSGLNQPQHF. The CDR3 DNA reads as TGTGCCATCAGTGGTAGCGGGCTTAATCAGCCCCAGCATTTT. The gene calls are TRBV10-3 and TRBJ1-5; D ambiguous. Trimming shortened V by 4 bases and J by 4 bases, and 11 bases separated the two germline ends. Germline CDR1 reads ENHRY; CDR2 reads SYGVKD. The CDR3 sequence is 14 residues long.

Here the CDR3 reads CASVQGTEAFF. The CDR3 nucleotides are TGTGCCAGCGTCCAGGGCACTGAAGCTTTCTTT. This sequence joins TRBV27 and TRBJ1-1, with a weak D call TRBD1 (5 bases). Germline CDR1 reads MNHEY; CDR2 reads SMNVEV (reference sequence). Trimming removed 8 bases at V and 4 bases at J, with 8 bases between. The CDR3 spans 11 residues.

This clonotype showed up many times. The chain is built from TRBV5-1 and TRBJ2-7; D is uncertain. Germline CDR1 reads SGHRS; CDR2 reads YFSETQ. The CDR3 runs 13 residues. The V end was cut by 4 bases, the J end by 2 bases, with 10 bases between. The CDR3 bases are TGCGCCAGCAGCGGTGGACGGGCCTACGAGCAGTACTTC. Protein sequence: CASSGGRAYEQYF.

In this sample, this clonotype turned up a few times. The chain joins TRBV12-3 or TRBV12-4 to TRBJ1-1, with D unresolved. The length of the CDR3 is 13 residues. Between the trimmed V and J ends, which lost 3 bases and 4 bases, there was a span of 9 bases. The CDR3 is CASSLEGSTEAFF. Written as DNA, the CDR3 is TGTGCCAGCAGTTTGGAGGGTTCCACTGAAGCTTTCTTT.

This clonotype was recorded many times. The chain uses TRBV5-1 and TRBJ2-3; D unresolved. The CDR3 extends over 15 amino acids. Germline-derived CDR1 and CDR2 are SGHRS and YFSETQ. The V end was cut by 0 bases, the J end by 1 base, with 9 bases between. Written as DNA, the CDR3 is TGCGCCAGCAGCTTGGACCCTCACCGCACAGATACGCAGTATTTT. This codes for CASSLDPHRTDTQYF. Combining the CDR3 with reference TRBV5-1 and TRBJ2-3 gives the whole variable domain KAGVTQTPRYLIKTRGQQVTLSCSPISGHRSVSWYQQTPGQGLQFLFEYFSETQRNKGNFPGRFSGRQFSNSRSEMNVSTLELGDSALYLCASSLDPHRTDTQYFGPGTRLTVL.

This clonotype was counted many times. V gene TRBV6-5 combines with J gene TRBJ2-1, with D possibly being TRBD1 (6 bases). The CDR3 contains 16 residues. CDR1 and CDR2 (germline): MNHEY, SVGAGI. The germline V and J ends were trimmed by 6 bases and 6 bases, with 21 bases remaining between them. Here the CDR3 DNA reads TGTGCCAGCAGCGCCGGGACGGGACATGTTAGCAATGAGCAGTTCTTC. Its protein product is CASSAGTGHVSNEQFF.

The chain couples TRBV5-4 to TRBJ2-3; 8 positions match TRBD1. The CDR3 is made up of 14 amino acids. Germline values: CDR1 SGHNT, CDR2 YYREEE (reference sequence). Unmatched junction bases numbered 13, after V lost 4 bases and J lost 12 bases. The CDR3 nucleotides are TGTGCCAGCAGCCAACCCCGGGAGACAGGGGACCAGTATTTT. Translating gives CASSQPRETGDQYF.

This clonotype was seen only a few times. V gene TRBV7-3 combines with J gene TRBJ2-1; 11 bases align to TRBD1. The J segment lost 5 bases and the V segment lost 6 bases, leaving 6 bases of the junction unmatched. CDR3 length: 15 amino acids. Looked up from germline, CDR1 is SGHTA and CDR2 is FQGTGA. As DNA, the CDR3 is TGTGCCAGCAGGCTACTGGGACAGGGGGACAATGAGCAGTTCTTC. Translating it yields CASRLLGQGDNEQFF. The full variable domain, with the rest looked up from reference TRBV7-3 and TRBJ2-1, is GAGVSQTPSNKVTEKGKYVELRCDPISGHTALYWYRQSLGQGPEFLIYFQGTGAADDSGLPNDRFFAVRPEGSVSTLKIQRTERGDSAVYLCASRLLGQGDNEQFFGPGTRLTVL.

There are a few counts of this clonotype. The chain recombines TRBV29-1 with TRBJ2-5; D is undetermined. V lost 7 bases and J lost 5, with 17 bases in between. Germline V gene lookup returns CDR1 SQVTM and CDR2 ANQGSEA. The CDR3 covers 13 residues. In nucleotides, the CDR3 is TGCAGCGGACGACCGAGCCACGGCGAGACCCAGTACTTC. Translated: CSGRPSHGETQYF.